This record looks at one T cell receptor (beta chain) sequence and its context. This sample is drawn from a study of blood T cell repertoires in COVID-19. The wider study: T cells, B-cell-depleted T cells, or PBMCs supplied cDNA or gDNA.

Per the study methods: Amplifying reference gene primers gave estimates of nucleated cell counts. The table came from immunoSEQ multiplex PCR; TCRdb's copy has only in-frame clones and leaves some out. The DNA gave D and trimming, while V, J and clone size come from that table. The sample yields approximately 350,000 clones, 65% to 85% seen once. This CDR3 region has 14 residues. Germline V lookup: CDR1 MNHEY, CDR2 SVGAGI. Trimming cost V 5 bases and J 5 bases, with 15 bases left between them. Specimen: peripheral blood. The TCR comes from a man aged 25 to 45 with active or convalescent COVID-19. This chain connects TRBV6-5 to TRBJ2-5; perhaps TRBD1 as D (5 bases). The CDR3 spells CASSPLQGGETQYF. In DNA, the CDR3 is TGTGCCAGCAGTCCCCTCCAGGGTGGGGAGACCCAGTACTTC.